This T cell receptor beta chain was identified in a study of blood T cell repertoires in COVID-19. About the study: Samples taken during acute and convalescent COVID-19 were collected in the United States, Italy and Spain. PBMCs, B-cell-depleted T cells, or T cells were the source of the cDNA or gDNA that made up the material.

The length of the CDR3 is 16 residues. Trimming cost V 7 bases and J 3 bases; bases outside gene matches: 6. The germline CDR1 and CDR2 sequences are LGHDT and YNNKEL (reference sequence). Per the original methods: The assay estimated nucleated cells by amplifying reference gene primers. The method was immunoSEQ multiplex PCR; TCRdb's version includes in-frame clones alone and lacks a portion of them. D and trimming were read from the DNA, whereas the V and J calls and clone size are those reported in that table. In the table there are fewer than 95,000 clones, around 80% of which are singletons. The chain couples TRBV3-1 (or the pseudogene TRBV3-2) to TRBJ2-1; 13 bases match TRBD2. Material for sequencing was peripheral blood. The receptor was derived from a human donor in a cohort sampled during active COVID-19. This CDR3 is CASTLRTSGGYNEQFF. In DNA form, the CDR3 reads TGTGCCAGCACCCTCCGGACTAGCGGGGGCTACAATGAGCAGTTCTTC.